This TCR beta chain emerged from a study of cytotoxic CD8 clonotypes in ibrutinib-treated CLL (dated by TCRdb to about 2021). Regarding the study in general: In this cohort, around 14 patients were treatment-naive and approximately ten were relapsed/refractory, while some 18 had unmutated IGHV. Responses were partial in 25 or so patients and complete in 2; after median about 70 months follow-up, about 14 stayed in remission and roughly twelve progressed. The response samples were drawn at a median of approximately 11 months into treatment, with a range of about 6 to 40 months. Samples averaged approximately 240,000 productive templates and 94,082 productive rearrangements. Of the 70 to 90 people in the trial, 25 to 30 had longitudinal samples available. Cryopreserved peripheral blood mononuclear cells were obtained prior to treatment, at the time of response, and at either disease progression or sustained remission. All remission and progressive disease samples were collected while patients were still receiving ibrutinib.

The intended sense of this specimen's time point label: approximately eleven months on ibrutinib. For TCR beta library preparation, about 2 micrograms of genomic DNA were extracted from the cryopreserved PBMCs. Longitudinal blood samples from CLL patients on ibrutinib monotherapy underwent high-throughput TCR beta sequencing. The patients took part in an open-label, single-center phase 2 trial of ibrutinib monotherapy. Each clonotype received, on average, 10x coverage in deep resolution sequencing performed on a MiSeq, where the target depth lay between 1 in 1 million and 1 in 200,000 T cells. TCR beta libraries were generated with the immunoSEQ hsTCRB Kit. For the original study's pipeline: Data were analyzed with ImmunoSEQ Data Assistant and ImmunoSEQ Analyzer, with V, D and J genes assigned per IMGT definitions. Clonality, which ranges from 0 to 1, was calculated as one minus the normalized Shannon entropy of productive rearrangement frequencies. Only overrepresented clonotypes making up at least 0.05% of each patient's repertoire were included in the public clonotype analysis. Repertoires from about a dozen age-matched healthy donors in immuneACCESS were used as clonality controls. TCRdb took over this immuneACCESS table, retaining in-frame rearrangements with V and J assigned. Such tables are incomplete; in checked studies, under half of the missing clones stem from an unresolved V gene, and the remainder is unexplained. The D gene and trimming were derived from the DNA, and the V and J assignments and clone size from that table. The sample yields roughly 47,000 clones; around 53% were counted once. Of the sample, around a third falls within the top ten clones.

As concerns this clone: Its antigen has not been determined. No much larger clone is present one base from it, and per-base qualities are unavailable.

The paper as a whole reports these results and caveats: Baseline clonality exceeded that of age-matched healthy donors and correlated strongly with circulating CD8+ T-cell counts. Sustained-remission and progressing patients did not have matched sampling times, and lymph node repertoires were not examined. Public clonotypes were rare and either contracted or stayed stable during treatment, and the rise in clonality at ibrutinib response reflected the expansion of private clonotypes. Clonality rose at ibrutinib response, remained stable during sustained remission, and dropped back toward baseline at progression.

The sequence was collected from a human donor with chronic lymphocytic leukemia. Here the sequenced sample was PBMCs, taken after 12 months of ibrutinib treatment.

The CDR3 corresponds to CSVEGAGTSGRERDIQYF. The DNA sequence is TGCAGCGTTGAAGGCGCGGGGACTAGCGGGAGGGAAAGAGACATTCAGTACTTC. Recombination joined TRBV29-1 with TRBJ2-4; 16 of the junction bases match TRBD2. Reading from cysteine to phenylalanine, the CDR3 counts 18 amino acids. Only the CDR3 part of the read is kept: 54 bases, read in frame from the first base. V and J are trimmed by 1 base and 8 bases, and the gene matches miss 11 bases of the junction. The germline V gene provides CDR1 SQVTM and CDR2 ANQGSEA.